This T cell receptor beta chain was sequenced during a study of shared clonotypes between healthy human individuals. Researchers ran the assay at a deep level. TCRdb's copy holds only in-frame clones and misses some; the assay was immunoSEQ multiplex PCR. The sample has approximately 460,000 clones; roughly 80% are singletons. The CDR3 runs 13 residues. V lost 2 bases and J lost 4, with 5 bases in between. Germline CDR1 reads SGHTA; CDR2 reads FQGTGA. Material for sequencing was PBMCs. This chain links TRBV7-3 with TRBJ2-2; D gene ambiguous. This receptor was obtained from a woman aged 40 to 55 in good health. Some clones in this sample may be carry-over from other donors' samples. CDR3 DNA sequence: TGTGCCAGCAGCTTAGGGATCACCGGGGAGCTGTTTTTT. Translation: CASSLGITGELFF.